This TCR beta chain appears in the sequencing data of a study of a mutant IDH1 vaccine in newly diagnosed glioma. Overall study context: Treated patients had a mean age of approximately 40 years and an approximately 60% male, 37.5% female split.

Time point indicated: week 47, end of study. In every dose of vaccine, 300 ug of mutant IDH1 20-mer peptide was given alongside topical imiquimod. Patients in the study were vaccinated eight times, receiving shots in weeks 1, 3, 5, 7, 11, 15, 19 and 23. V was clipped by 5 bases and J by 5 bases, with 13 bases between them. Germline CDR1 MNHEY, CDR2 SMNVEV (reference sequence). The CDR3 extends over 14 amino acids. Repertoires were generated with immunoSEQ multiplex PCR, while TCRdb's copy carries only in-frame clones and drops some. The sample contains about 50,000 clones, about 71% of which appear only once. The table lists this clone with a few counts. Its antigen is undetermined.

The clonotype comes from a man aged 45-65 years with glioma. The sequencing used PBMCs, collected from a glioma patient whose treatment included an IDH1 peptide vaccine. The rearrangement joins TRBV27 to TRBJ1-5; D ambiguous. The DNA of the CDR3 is TGTGCCAGCAGTCCTCGAGGAACGGATCAGCCCCAGCATTTT. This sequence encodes CASSPRGTDQPQHF.